The clone carrying this TCR beta chain was seen a handful of times. The same CDR3 can be traced to other DNA sequences in this sample. Trimming pared 1 base from V and 2 bases from J, leaving 6 bases between. CDR1 is LNHDA and CDR2 is SQIVND in the germline V gene (reference sequence). There are 14 residues in the CDR3. Per the authors' pipeline: How many nucleated cells were present was estimated from reference gene primer amplification. Generated by immunoSEQ multiplex PCR, the TCRdb table keeps only in-frame clones and is missing some. For V, J and clone size, that table is used; D and trimming come from the DNA. The table has approximately 390,000 clones, approximately 91% seen once; the top ten hold around 2%. The sample originates from a study of blood T cell repertoires in COVID-19.

Sequencing was done on a sample of PBMCs or T cells enriched from blood (not recorded which). The chain uses TRBV19 and TRBJ1-3; no reliable D call. The receptor's source is a woman in her thirties or forties with acute COVID-19. CDR3 region: CASSIGGTGNTIYF. CDR3 DNA: TGTGCCAGTAGTATAGGAGGGACTGGAAACACCATATATTTT.